The source of this T cell receptor (beta chain) is a study of blood T cell repertoires in COVID-19. The overall study: Sample material is recorded as cDNA or gDNA derived from T cells, B-cell-depleted T cells, or PBMCs.

The table came from immunoSEQ multiplex PCR; TCRdb's copy has only in-frame clones and leaves some out. The data contain about 280,000 clones, roughly 80% of them singletons. This sequence was found in a man between 35 and 55 years old who had been exposed to COVID-19. Sequenced sample: PBMCs or T cells enriched from blood (not recorded which).

As DNA, the CDR3 is TGCAGCGTTGTAGCTAGCGTCGTCTCCTACGAGCAGTACTTC. This codes for CSVVASVVSYEQYF. V usage is TRBV29-1 and J usage is TRBJ2-7, with D possibly TRBD2 on 6 matching bases. This CDR3 is built from 14 residues. Between the trimmed V and J ends, which lost 4 bases and 0 bases, there was a span of 13 bases. CDR1 and CDR2 (germline): SQVTM, ANQGSEA.